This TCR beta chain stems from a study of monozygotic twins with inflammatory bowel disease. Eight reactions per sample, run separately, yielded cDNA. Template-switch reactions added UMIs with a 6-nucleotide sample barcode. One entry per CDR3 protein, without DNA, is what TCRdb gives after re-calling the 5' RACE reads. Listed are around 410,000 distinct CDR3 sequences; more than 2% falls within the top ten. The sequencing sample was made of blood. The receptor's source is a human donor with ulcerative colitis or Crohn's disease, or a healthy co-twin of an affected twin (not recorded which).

The CDR3 reads CASSEYSGDSYEQYF. This rearrangement joins TRBV6-1 to TRBJ2-7; TCRdb proposes TRBD2, but this gene call is untestable without DNA. CDR1 MNHNS and CDR2 SASEGT come from the germline V gene. This CDR3 is 15 amino acids long.